This TCR beta chain originates from a study of metastatic and nonmetastatic thyroid tumors. Looking at the study overall: A comparison of repertoires was made across blood and tumor or nodule tissue from malignant and benign thyroid patients.

No patient had received any treatment before thyroid surgery. By share of the sample, this clone is medium-sized (0.01 to 0.1%). From the PCR reads, TCRdb re-called clones with MiXCR. The sample includes approximately 15,000 clones, roughly 13% of them seen just once. Germline CDR1 and CDR2: MNHEY and SVGEGT. Deletions cut 9 bases from V and 1 base from J, with 10 bases between. The CDR3 has 12 amino acids. The rearrangement uses TRBV6-2 or TRBV6-3 and TRBJ2-7; D not resolved. This receptor was taken from a female donor with papillary thyroid cancer or a benign thyroid nodule (not recorded which). Some clones in this sample may be carry-over from other donors' samples. Sequencing input: blood. The CDR3 sequence is CASQDPSYEQYF. CDR3 in DNA: TGTGCCAGTCAGGATCCATCCTACGAGCAGTACTTC.